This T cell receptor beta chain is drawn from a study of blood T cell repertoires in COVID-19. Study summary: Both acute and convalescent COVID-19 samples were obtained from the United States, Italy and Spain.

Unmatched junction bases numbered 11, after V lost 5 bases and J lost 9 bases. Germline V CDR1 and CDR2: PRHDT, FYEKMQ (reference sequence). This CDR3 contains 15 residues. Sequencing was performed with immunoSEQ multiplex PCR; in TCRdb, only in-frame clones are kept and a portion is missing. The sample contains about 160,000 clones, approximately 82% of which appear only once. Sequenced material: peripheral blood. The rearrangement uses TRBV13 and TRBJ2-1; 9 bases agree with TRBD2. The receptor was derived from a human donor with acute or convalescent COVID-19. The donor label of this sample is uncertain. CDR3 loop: CASSRQGGGAIEQFF. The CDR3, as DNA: TGTGCCAGCAGCCGCCAGGGCGGGGGGGCAATTGAGCAGTTCTTC. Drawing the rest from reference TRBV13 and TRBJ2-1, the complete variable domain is AAGVIQSPRHLIKEKRETATLKCYPIPRHDTVYWYQQGPGQDPQFLISFYEKMQSDKGSIPDRFSAQQFSDYHSELNMSSLELGDSALYFCASSRQGGGAIEQFFGPGTRLTVL.